This T cell receptor (beta chain) came from a study of shared clonotypes between healthy human individuals. In the study overall: CD4 naive and CD4 memory each took three plates per donor, while CD8 naive took two and CD8 memory one.

Each PCR replicate from the sorted subsets contained roughly 210 ng DNA, which is 25,000 to 30,000 T cell genomes. The assay was immunoSEQ multiplex PCR, and TCRdb's table has in-frame clones only and misses some. Of 2 million or so clones in the sample, less than 95% were seen once. The germline V and J ends were trimmed by 5 bases and 0 bases, with 11 bases remaining between them. The CDR3 is made up of 14 amino acids. Germline V CDR1 and CDR2: MNHEY, SMNVEV (reference sequence). CD45RO-negative, CCR7-positively selected cells formed the naive CD8 fraction, excluding terminally differentiated effector memory CD45RA+ cells. Study-level points and caveats: A limitation of the genetic and exposure-history diversity represented arose from few donors.

Concerning this clone: Its target is unknown.

The sample comprised naive CD8+ T cells sorted from blood. J is TRBJ2-7 and V is TRBV27; D might be TRBD1 (5 bases). This receptor was taken from a man aged 18 to 29 in good health. In DNA, the CDR3 is TGTGCCAGCAGTATAACGACAGCCTCCTACGAGCAGTACTTC. Translated, it gives CASSITTASYEQYF.